These 11 T cell receptor beta chains were all obtained from the same sample, sequenced in a study of cytomegalovirus exposure and HLA in healthy donors listed by TCRdb under 2017. The protocol used for the library was the immunoSEQ multiplex PCR assay. For the multiplex PCR, a mixture combining 60 forward primers for TCR Vbeta segments and 13 reverse primers for TCR Jbeta segments was used. Sourced from immuneACCESS, this table was stored by TCRdb with only in-frame sequences that have V and J called. A share of the clones is absent; for the studies checked, an unresolved V gene accounts for under half, and the remainder has no known explanation. Counted in this sample were 150,000 to 200,000 clones; approximately 67% of them appeared once. About 2.9% of the sample is in the top ten clones. The sample comprised PBMCs. The receptors shown here come from a man aged 40-49 years in good health and CMV-seronegative.

The J gene is TRBJ1-1, the V gene TRBV7-2; D is ambiguous. V shed 2 bases and J shed 2 bases, with 9 bases lying between them. CDR3 length equals 14 residues. CDR1 and CDR2 from the germline V gene are SGHTA and FQGNSA. DNA for the CDR3: TGTGCCAGCAGCTTACGGGGTCGAAACACTGAAGCTTTCTTT. This sequence encodes CASSLRGRNTEAFF.

V is TRBV7-9 and J is TRBJ2-6, with 8 bases that match TRBD1. Germline V CDR1 and CDR2: SEHNR, FQNEAQ (reference sequence). Trimming cost V 5 bases and J 2 bases; bases outside gene matches: 11. CDR3 size: 18 residues. The CDR3 bases are TGTGCCAGCAGCCCCTGGACAGGGAAGGTGACTGGGGCCAACGTCCTGACTTTC. Translated, it gives CASSPWTGKVTGANVLTF.

The DNA of the CDR3 is TGTGCCAGCAGGGATTGGGGGGGGAGCACAGATACGCAGTATTTT. Protein: CASRDWGGSTDTQYF. The chain has TRBV7-8 and TRBJ2-3; 7 nucleotides match TRBD2. CDR3 length: 15 amino acids. Trimming took 6 bases from V and 0 from J; bases not matched to a gene: 6. CDR1 and CDR2 from the germline V gene are SGHVS and FQNEAQ.

This clone came up a few times. The rearrangement links TRBV4-1 to TRBJ2-7; 9 positions match TRBD1. The J segment lost 3 bases and the V segment lost 0 bases, leaving 3 bases of the junction unmatched. CDR3 length: 15 amino acids. Germline assignment: CDR1 MGHRA and CDR2 YSYEKL. As DNA, the CDR3 is TGCGCCAGCAGCCAAGAGGGACAGGGCGGCTACGAGCAGTACTTC. This translates into CASSQEGQGGYEQYF.

The chain couples TRBV5-1 to TRBJ1-2; TRBD1 agrees at 10 bases. The CDR3 is 15 residues long. With 3 bases clipped from V and 7 bases from J, the junction kept 9 bases outside the gene matches. Germline V gene lookup returns CDR1 SGHRS and CDR2 YFSETQ. The CDR3 coding sequence is TGCGCCAGCAGCTCCTACCGGGACAGGGGTGGTGGCTACACCTTC. It specifies CASSSYRDRGGGYTF. The full variable domain, in which reference TRBV5-1 and TRBJ1-2 provide the parts outside the CDR3, is KAGVTQTPRYLIKTRGQQVTLSCSPISGHRSVSWYQQTPGQGLQFLFEYFSETQRNKGNFPGRFSGRQFSNSRSEMNVSTLELGDSALYLCASSSYRDRGGGYTFGSGTRLTVV.

The chain employs TRBV6-1 and TRBJ2-6; D uncertain. The CDR3 runs 14 residues. V was clipped by 6 bases and J by 4 bases, with 10 bases between them. Germline lookup yields CDR1 MNHNS and CDR2 SASEGT. The CDR3 sequence: CASSAGYGANVLTF. In DNA form, the CDR3 reads TGTGCCAGCAGCGCCGGGTACGGGGCCAACGTCCTGACTTTC.

This chain uses TRBV4-2 with TRBJ2-7; possibly TRBD2 for D (6 bases). There are 15 residues in the CDR3. Germline loops: CDR1 LGHNA, CDR2 YNFKEQ. V lost 4 bases and J 1 base, leaving 14 bases between the germline ends. The CDR3 DNA reads as TGTGCCAGCAGCCGCCCAGGTGGAGGGTCCTACGAGCAGTACTTC. Amino acid sequence: CASSRPGGGSYEQYF.

V usage is TRBV6-5 and J usage is TRBJ2-5; 7 bases line up with TRBD2. V shed 2 bases, J shed 5 bases, and the junction held 8 bases outside the gene matches. The CDR3 runs to 15 residues. Germline-derived CDR1 and CDR2 are MNHEY and SVGAGI. CDR3 amino acids: CASSYRGGMRETQYF. The CDR3 nucleotides are TGTGCCAGCAGTTACCGCGGGGGTATGCGGGAGACCCAGTACTTC.

This clone was seen a handful of times. This chain joins TRBV29-1 and TRBJ2-7; 11 nucleotides match TRBD1. Germline V gives CDR1 SQVTM, CDR2 ANQGSEA. This CDR3 has 14 amino acids. V gave up 4 bases and J gave up 1 base; unmatched junction bases: 3. The CDR3: CSVAGTGGSYEQYF. CDR3 DNA: TGCAGCGTTGCGGGGACAGGGGGGTCCTACGAGCAGTACTTC.

The V and J genes are TRBV27 and TRBJ2-3; D perhaps matches TRBD2 (6 bases). Trimming left V 4 bases short and J 2 bases short, with 13 bases between. CDR1 and CDR2 (germline): MNHEY, SMNVEV (reference sequence). There are 15 residues in the CDR3. The CDR3 DNA reads as TGTGCCAGCAGTTCCCCGCGGGACCTCACAGATACGCAGTATTTT. Encoded protein: CASSSPRDLTDTQYF.

The chain has TRBV7-2 and TRBJ1-5; D gene unclear. V shed 0 bases and J shed 3 bases, with 9 bases lying between them. Germline values: CDR1 SGHTA, CDR2 FQGNSA. This CDR3 comprises 15 residues. CDR3 in amino acids: CASSLAVGANQPQHF. The DNA for the CDR3 is TGTGCCAGCAGCTTAGCCGTCGGTGCCAATCAGCCCCAGCATTTT.